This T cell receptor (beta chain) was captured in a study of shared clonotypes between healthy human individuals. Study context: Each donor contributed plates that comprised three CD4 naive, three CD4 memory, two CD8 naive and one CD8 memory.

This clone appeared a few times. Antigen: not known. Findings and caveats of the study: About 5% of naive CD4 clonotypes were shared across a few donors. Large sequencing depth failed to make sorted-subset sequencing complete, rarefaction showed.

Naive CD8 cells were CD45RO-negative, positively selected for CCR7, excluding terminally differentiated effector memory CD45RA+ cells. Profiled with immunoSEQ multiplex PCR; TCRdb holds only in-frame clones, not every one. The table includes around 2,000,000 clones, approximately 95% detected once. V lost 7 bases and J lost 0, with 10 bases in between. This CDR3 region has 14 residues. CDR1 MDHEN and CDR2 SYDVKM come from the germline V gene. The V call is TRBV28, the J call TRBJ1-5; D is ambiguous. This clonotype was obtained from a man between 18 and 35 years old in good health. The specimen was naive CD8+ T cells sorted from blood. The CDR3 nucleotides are TGTGCCAGCACCTCACCGAATAGCAATCAGCCCCAGCATTTT. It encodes CASTSPNSNQPQHF. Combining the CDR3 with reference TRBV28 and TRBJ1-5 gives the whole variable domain DVKVTQSSRYLVKRTGEKVFLECVQDMDHENMFWYRQDPGLGLRLIYFSYDVKMKEKGDIPEGYSVSREKKERFSLILESASTNQTSMYLCASTSPNSNQPQHFGDGTRLSIL.